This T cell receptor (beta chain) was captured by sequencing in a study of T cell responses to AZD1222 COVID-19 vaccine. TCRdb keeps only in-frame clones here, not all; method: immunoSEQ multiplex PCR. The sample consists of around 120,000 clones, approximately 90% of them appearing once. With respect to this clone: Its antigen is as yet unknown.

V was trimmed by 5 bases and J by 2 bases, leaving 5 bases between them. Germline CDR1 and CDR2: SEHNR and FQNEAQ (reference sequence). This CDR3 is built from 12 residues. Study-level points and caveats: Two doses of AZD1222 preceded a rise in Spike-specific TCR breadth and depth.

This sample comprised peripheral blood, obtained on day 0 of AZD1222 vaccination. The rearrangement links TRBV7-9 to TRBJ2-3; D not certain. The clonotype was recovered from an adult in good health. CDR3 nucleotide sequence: TGTGCCAGCAGCCCTGTCACAGATACGCAGTATTTT. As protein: CASSPVTDTQYF.